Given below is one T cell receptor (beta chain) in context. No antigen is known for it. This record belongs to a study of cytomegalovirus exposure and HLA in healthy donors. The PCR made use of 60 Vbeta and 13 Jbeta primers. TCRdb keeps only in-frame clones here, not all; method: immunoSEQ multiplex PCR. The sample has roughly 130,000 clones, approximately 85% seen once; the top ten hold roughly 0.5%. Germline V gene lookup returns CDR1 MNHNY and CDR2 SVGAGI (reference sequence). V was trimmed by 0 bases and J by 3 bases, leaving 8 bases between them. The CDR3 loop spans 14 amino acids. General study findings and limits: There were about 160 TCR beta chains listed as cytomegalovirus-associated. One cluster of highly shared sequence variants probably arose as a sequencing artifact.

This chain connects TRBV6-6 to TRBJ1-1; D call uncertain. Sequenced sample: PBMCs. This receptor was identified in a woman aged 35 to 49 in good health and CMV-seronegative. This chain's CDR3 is CASSYSSGDTEAFF. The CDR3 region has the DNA TGTGCCAGCAGTTACTCATCCGGAGACACTGAAGCTTTCTTT.